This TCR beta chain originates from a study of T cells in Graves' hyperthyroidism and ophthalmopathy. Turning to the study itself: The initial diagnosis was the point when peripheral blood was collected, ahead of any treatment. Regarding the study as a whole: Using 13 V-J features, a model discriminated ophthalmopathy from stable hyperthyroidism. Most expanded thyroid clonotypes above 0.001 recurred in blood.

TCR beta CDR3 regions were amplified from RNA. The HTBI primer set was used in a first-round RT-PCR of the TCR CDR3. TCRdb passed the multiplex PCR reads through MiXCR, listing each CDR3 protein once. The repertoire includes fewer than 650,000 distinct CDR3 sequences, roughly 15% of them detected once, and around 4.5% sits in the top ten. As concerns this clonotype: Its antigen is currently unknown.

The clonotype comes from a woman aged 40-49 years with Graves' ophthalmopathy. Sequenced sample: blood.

CDR3 residues: CATSRERISEQYF. The DNA for the CDR3 is TGTGCCACCAGCAGAGAACGGATCTCCGAGCAGTACTTC. This chain links TRBV15 with TRBJ2-7; D ambiguous. This CDR3 comprises 13 residues. V was clipped by 0 bases and J by 6 bases, with 9 bases between them. From germline, CDR1 is LNHNV and CDR2 YYDKDF (reference sequence). Full variable domain (remainder filled in from reference TRBV15 and TRBJ2-7): DAMVIQNPRYQVTQFGKPVTLSCSQTLNHNVMYWYQQKSSQAPKLLFHYYDKDFNNEADTPDNFQSRRPNTSFCFLDIRSPGLGDTAMYLCATSRERISEQYFGPGTRLTVT.